The 10 T cell receptor beta chains reported below all come from one sample, sequenced in a study of metastatic and nonmetastatic thyroid tumors. Using MiXCR, TCRdb re-called clones from the PCR reads. The repertoire consists of roughly 13,000 clones, with under 30% occurring once and the leading ten covering about 20%. Patients were all untreated before their thyroid surgery. The sequenced sample was tumor tissue. The receptors were gathered from a female donor with papillary thyroid cancer or a benign thyroid nodule (not recorded which). Some clones in this sample may be carry-over from other donors' samples.

This clone is judged medium-sized. Other DNA sequences of this sample code for an identical CDR3. This chain uses TRBV28 with TRBJ2-7; either TRBD1 or TRBD2 may supply D (5 bases each). There are 14 residues in the CDR3. Germline V gene sequence: CDR1 MDHEN, CDR2 SYDVKM. The V end lost 4 bases, the J end lost 8 bases, and 18 bases lay between the germline ends. The CDR3 reads CASSSSPRGIKQYF. CDR3 nucleotides: TGTGCCAGCAGTTCTTCTCCCCGGGGCATCAAGCAGTACTTC. Full variable domain (outside the CDR3, taken from reference TRBV28 and TRBJ2-7): DVKVTQSSRYLVKRTGEKVFLECVQDMDHENMFWYRQDPGLGLRLIYFSYDVKMKEKGDIPEGYSVSREKKERFSLILESASTNQTSMYLCASSSSPRGIKQYFGPGTRLTVT.

In its sample, this clone is medium-sized (0.01 to 0.1%). V and J are TRBV6-1 and TRBJ1-1; the D gene is possibly TRBD1 (5 bases). The CDR3 covers 13 residues. Trimming shortened V by 8 bases and J by 5 bases, and 15 bases separated the two germline ends. Germline V gene data show CDR1 as MNHNS and CDR2 as SASEGT. Here the CDR3 reads CASRRDSQTEAFF. CDR3 DNA: TGTGCCAGCCGGAGAGACAGCCAGACTGAAGCTTTCTTT.

This clone was seen a handful of times. The chain recombines TRBV6-1 with TRBJ1-2; D call uncertain. The germline gives CDR1 MNHNS, CDR2 SASEGT. Trimming removed 3 bases at V and 5 bases at J, with 19 bases between. The CDR3 has 16 residues. The CDR3 sequence is CASSDFSVPPIYGYTF. CDR3 nucleotide sequence: TGTGCCAGCAGTGATTTTTCCGTCCCACCCATTTATGGCTACACCTTC.

This clone is medium-sized within its sample. The genes are TRBV4-1 and TRBJ1-1; D is ambiguous. Trimming cost V 2 bases and J 1 base, with 11 bases left between them. Per germline, CDR1 MGHRA and CDR2 YSYEKL. The CDR3 is 15 residues long. CDR3 bases: TGCGCCAGCAGCCAATTGTGGGCGCGGAACACTGAAGCTTTCTTT. As protein: CASSQLWARNTEAFF.

Remarks on this clone: Other nucleotide sequences from this sample produce the same CDR3. The rearrangement links TRBV7-8 to TRBJ1-6; unclear D gene. Germline CDR1 and CDR2: SGHVS and FQNEAQ. Trimming removed 9 bases from V and 7 bases from J, with 13 bases in between. The CDR3 runs 13 residues. CDR3 nucleotides: TGTGCCAGTAGCCCAGGTCCGAATTCACCCCTCCACTTT. It codes for CASSPGPNSPLHF.

This clone was picked up a small number of times. V and J are TRBV19 and TRBJ1-2; TRBD1 might be the D (5 bases). V lost 5 bases and J lost 4, with 14 bases in between. Germline CDR1 reads LNHDA; CDR2 reads SQIVND (reference sequence). The CDR3 extends over 14 amino acids. The CDR3 loop is CASSRDEQVYGYTF. CDR3 nucleotide sequence: TGTGCCAGTAGTCGGGACGAGCAAGTCTATGGCTACACCTTC.

The chain recombines TRBV20-1 with TRBJ1-4, with D tentatively TRBD1 (5 bases). The CDR3 extends over 13 amino acids. Germline V gene sequence: CDR1 DFQATT, CDR2 SNEGSKA (reference sequence). With 6 bases removed from V and 5 bases from J, the gap between germline ends came to 13 bases. CDR3 bases: TGCAGTGCGCGTTTGGGGACCAATGAAAAACTGTTTTTT. Its protein is CSARLGTNEKLFF.

By share, this clone counts as medium-sized (0.01 to 0.1%). The chain couples TRBV6-1 to TRBJ2-2; the match to TRBD1 covers 7 bases. In germline, CDR1 is MNHNS, CDR2 SASEGT. Trimming cost V 5 bases and J 5 bases; bases outside gene matches: 11. The CDR3 consists of 16 residues. The CDR3 DNA is TGTGCCAGCAGTCAGTCCCGACAGGGTCAAACCGGGGAGCTGTTTTTT. It is translated as CASSQSRQGQTGELFF.

This clone is medium-sized. The chain uses TRBV28 and TRBJ1-1; TRBD1 agrees at 9 bases. The CDR3 is 13 amino acids. Germline CDR1 MDHEN, CDR2 SYDVKM. V was pared by 5 bases and J by 7 bases, with 5 bases of the junction left unmatched. CDR3 nucleotide sequence: TGTGCCAGCAGTAGGGGACAGGGTGGTGAAGCTTTCTTT. This translates into CASSRGQGGEAFF.

This clone is medium-sized in the sample. This chain's CDR3 is CAWSGGQDNSPLHF. CDR3 nucleotide sequence: TGTGCCTGGAGTGGCGGACAGGATAATTCACCCCTCCACTTT. The chain combines TRBV30 with TRBJ1-6; 7 bases map to TRBD1. The CDR3 contains 14 residues. V shed 1 base, J shed 5 bases, and the junction held 2 bases outside the gene matches. Germline CDR1 GTSNPN, CDR2 SVGIG (reference sequence).